This TCR beta chain derives from a study of T cell responses to AZD1222 COVID-19 vaccine. Study-wide findings and caveats: The study found vaccine-associated CD4 TCRs spanning spike, dominant at 160-218 and 743-854. The donors showed a predominance of white British ancestry and of females, with possible underestimation of clonal diversity.

Samples with a second dose at about 4 or about 12 weeks were pooled together. Profiled with immunoSEQ multiplex PCR; TCRdb holds only in-frame clones, not every one. The table has roughly 140,000 clones, 87% seen once. Notes on this clone: No antigen is known for it. At one of its ends the junction is not consistent with the germline gene, which may arise from a read error.

Germline CDR1 is SSHAT and CDR2 is FNYEAQ (reference sequence). This CDR3 spans 13 amino acids. Sequencing was performed on peripheral blood, taken 28 days after the second AZD1222 dose. The sequence came from an adult who received the AZD1222 COVID-19 vaccine. The chain employs TRBV7-7 and TRBJ1-1; D unclear. The CDR3 region has the DNA TGTGCTAGCAGCTTGCGAGGTGGGACTGAAGCTTTCTTT. The encoded protein is CASSLRGGTEAFF.